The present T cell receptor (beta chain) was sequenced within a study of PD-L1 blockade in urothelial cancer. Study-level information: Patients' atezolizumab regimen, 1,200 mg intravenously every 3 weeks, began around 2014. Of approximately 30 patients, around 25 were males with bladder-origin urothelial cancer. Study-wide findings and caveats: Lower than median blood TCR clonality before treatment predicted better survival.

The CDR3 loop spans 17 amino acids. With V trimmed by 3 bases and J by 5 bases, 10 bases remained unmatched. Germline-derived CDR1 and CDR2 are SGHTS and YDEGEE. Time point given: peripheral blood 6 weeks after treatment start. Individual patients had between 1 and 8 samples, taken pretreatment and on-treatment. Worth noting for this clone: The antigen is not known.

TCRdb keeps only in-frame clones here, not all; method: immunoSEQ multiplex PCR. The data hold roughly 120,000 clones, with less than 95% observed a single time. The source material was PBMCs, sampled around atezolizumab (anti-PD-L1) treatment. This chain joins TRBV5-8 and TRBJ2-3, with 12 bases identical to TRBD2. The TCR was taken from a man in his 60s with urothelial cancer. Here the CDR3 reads CASSSTLAGGLQDTQYF. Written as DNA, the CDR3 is TGTGCCAGCAGCTCGACTCTAGCGGGAGGGCTTCAAGATACGCAGTATTTT.